This paragraph covers one T cell receptor (beta chain) sequence. The antigen is undetermined. The sample is drawn from a study of cytomegalovirus exposure and HLA in healthy donors. Looking at the study overall: As an earlier analysis found, about 200 million T cells yielded about 120 million unique TCR beta sequences. General study points: When analyzed later, a missense DCLRE1C variant was found to be linked to TCR beta V- and J-gene trimming.

The germline V gene encodes CDR1 SGHRS and CDR2 YFSETQ. The CDR3 contains 15 residues. V was shortened by 0 bases and J by 5 bases, with 14 bases between the two germline ends. In nominal health when sampled, donors likely had unrecorded immune exposures nonetheless. PCR used 60 Vbeta primers and 13 Jbeta primers. TCRdb keeps only in-frame clones here, not all; method: immunoSEQ multiplex PCR. The data contain roughly 130,000 clones, 80% of them seen just once; the ten biggest clones take up 1%. This clonotype originated in a man aged 40-55 years in good health and CMV-seronegative. This chain uses TRBV5-1 with TRBJ2-5; D not certain. Sequencing was performed on PBMCs. The CDR3 is CASSLASTERETQYF. The CDR3 DNA follows: TGCGCCAGCAGCTTGGCCTCAACAGAAAGGGAGACCCAGTACTTC.